This TCR beta chain was identified in a study of early T cells in non-severe SARS-CoV-2 infection. Study summary: Bulk RNA from unsorted whole blood was sequenced; chains were unpaired.

This clonotype turned up a few times. Unique molecular identifiers were affixed to single, distinct cDNA molecules. TCRdb reanalysed the 5' RACE reads using MiXCR and keeps one entry per CDR3 protein. The sample carries about 84,000 distinct CDR3 sequences, over 10% recorded once. The sequenced sample consisted of whole blood. This clonotype was sampled from an adult who was a healthcare worker with PCR-confirmed SARS-CoV-2 infection or an uninfected control (not recorded which).

Here the CDR3 reads CASSPTPRVASYEQYF. The CDR3 bases are TGTGCCAGCAGCCCCACCCCCAGGGTAGCCTCCTACGAGCAGTACTTC. The chain links TRBV28 to TRBJ2-7, with a tentative D call TRBD1 (5 bases). Germline CDR1 is MDHEN and CDR2 is SYDVKM. V lost 6 bases and J 0 bases, leaving 18 bases between the germline ends. This CDR3 has 16 amino acids. The full variable domain, rest sourced from reference TRBV28 and TRBJ2-7, is DVKVTQSSRYLVKRTGEKVFLECVQDMDHENMFWYRQDPGLGLRLIYFSYDVKMKEKGDIPEGYSVSREKKERFSLILESASTNQTSMYLCASSPTPRVASYEQYFGPGTRLTVT.